This T cell receptor (beta chain) was captured by sequencing in a study of T cell responses to AZD1222 COVID-19 vaccine. Libraries were prepared by immunoSEQ multiplex PCR; TCRdb keeps only in-frame clonotypes and omits some of them. This sample carries roughly 85,000 clones, approximately 88% of them seen once, and the ten largest clones take roughly 5%. Study conclusions and caveats: Regions 160-218 and 743-854 held dominance among vaccine-associated CD4 TCRs, which spanned spike. Only a handful of AZD1222 recipients, six or seven in all, had baseline seropositivity. Repertoire sampling was restricted to post-peak T cell response timepoints.

This clone showed up just once. Its antigen is not known. The receptor comes from an adult in good health. This material consisted of peripheral blood, taken on day 0 of MenACWY control vaccination.

CDR3 loop: CASSKSQGEGNSPLHF. The CDR3 DNA sequence: TGCGCCAGCAGCAAATCACAGGGGGAAGGTAATTCACCCCTCCACTTT. The chain is built from TRBV5-1 and TRBJ1-6, with 8 bases identical to TRBD1. Germline V gives CDR1 SGHRS, CDR2 YFSETQ. Losses at the gene ends were 4 bases for V and 6 bases for J; bases not matched to a gene: 9. This CDR3 comprises 16 residues.